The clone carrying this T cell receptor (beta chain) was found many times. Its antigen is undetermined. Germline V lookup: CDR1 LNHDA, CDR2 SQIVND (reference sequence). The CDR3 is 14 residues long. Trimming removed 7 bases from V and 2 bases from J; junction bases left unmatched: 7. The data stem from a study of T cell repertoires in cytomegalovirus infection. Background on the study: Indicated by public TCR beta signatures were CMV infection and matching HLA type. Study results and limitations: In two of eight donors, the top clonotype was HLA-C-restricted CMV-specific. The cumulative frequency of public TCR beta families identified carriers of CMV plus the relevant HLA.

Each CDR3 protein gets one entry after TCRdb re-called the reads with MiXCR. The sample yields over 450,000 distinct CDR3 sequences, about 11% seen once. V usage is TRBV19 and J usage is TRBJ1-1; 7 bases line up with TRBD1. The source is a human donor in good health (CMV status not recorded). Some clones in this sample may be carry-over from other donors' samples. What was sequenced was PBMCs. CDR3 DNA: TGTGCCAGTAAAAGAGCAGGGGGTAACACTGAAGCTTTCTTT. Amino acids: CASKRAGGNTEAFF.